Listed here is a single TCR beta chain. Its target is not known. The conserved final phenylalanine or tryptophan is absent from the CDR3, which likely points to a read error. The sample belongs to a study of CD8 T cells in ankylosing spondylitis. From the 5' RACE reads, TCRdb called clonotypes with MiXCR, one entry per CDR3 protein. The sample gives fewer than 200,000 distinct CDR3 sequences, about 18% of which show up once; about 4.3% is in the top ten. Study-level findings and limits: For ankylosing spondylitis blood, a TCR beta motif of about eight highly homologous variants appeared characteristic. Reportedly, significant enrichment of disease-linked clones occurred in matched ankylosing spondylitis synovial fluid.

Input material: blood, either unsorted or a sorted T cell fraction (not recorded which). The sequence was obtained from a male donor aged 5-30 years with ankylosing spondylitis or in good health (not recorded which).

The CDR3 region is CASSIASAGPNIQYY. Written as DNA, the CDR3 is TGTGCCAGTAGTATAGCCTCGGCAGGACCAAACATTCAGTACTAC. This sequence joins TRBV19 and TRBJ2-4; D remains unclear. CDR1 and CDR2 (germline): LNHDA, SQIVND (reference sequence). The germline V and J ends were trimmed by 1 base and 6 bases, with 13 bases remaining between them. The CDR3 is 15 amino acids.